The TCR beta chain described here comes from a study of cytomegalovirus exposure and HLA in healthy donors. A multiplex PCR was run with 60 Vbeta primers and 13 Jbeta primers. Here immunoSEQ multiplex PCR was the method, and the copy in TCRdb shows in-frame clones only, minus some. The repertoire holds about 210,000 clones, roughly 85% seen once, with less than 2% in the top ten. This receptor was taken from a male donor in good health and CMV-seronegative. Sample: PBMCs.

The CDR3 DNA is TGTGCCAGCAGCCCCACTGAGAATATAGCTGAAGCTTTCTTT. It is translated as CASSPTENIAEAFF. The rearrangement uses TRBV28 and TRBJ1-1; D gene uncertain. The germline CDR1 and CDR2 sequences are MDHEN and SYDVKM. CDR3 length equals 14 residues. The germline V and J ends were trimmed by 6 bases and 6 bases, with 17 bases remaining between them.